This TCR beta chain is from a study of control samples from healthy donors and cancer patients. The germline V gene encodes CDR1 MDHEN and CDR2 SYDVKM. V lost 2 bases to trimming and J lost 2 bases, with 9 bases between them. This CDR3 is built from 14 residues. Using immunoSEQ multiplex PCR, the repertoire was profiled, and TCRdb retains in-frame clones only, with some absent. Among about 110,000 clones listed, about 80% were seen once. Sequenced material: blood. The sequence came from a man younger than 35 in good health. V is TRBV28 and J is TRBJ1-2; the D is unclear. This chain's CDR3 is CASSLRTRNYGYTF. Here the CDR3 DNA reads TGTGCCAGCAGTTTAAGGACCAGGAACTATGGCTACACCTTC.